The clone carrying this T cell receptor (beta chain) was counted between two and nine times. Its antigen is unidentified. The data belong to a study of T cells in Graves' hyperthyroidism and ophthalmopathy. General study results and limits: Blood also showed most of the thyroid clonotypes that were expanded above 0.001.

Regions amplified from RNA transcripts were the TCR beta CDR3 regions. A first-round RT-PCR of the TCR CDR3 used the HTBI primer set. One entry per CDR3 protein, called by TCRdb with MiXCR from the multiplex PCR reads. The table lists about 640,000 distinct CDR3 sequences, under 25% of them singletons. A roughly 9.3 ml volume of fresh peripheral blood provided the PBMCs. This TCR came from a man aged 25-45 years with Graves' ophthalmopathy. The sequenced sample consisted of blood.

The CDR3 region has the DNA TGTGCCAGTAGTATAACCGGAATGAGAGGCAATCAGCCCCAGCATTTT. Amino acids: CASSITGMRGNQPQHF. The chain combines TRBV19 with TRBJ1-5; no clear D. This CDR3 region has 16 residues. The germline V gene encodes CDR1 LNHDA and CDR2 SQIVND (reference sequence). Trimming cost V 2 bases and J 2 bases, with 13 bases left between them.